This T cell receptor beta chain derives from a study of CXCR3-negative and CXCR3-positive naive CD8 T cells. Whole-study results and caveats: Cryopreserved cells showed partially decreased CXCR3 expression, and most assays used fresh PBMCs. Comparison of naive cells showed more hydrophobic TRB CDR3s in CXCR3-positive than in CXCR3-negative naive cells.

UMI-labeled 5' RACE yielded the TRB cDNA libraries. For each CDR3 protein, TCRdb gives one entry from its re-call of the 5' RACE reads, without DNA. The ten top clones account for roughly 0.48%, within a sample of tens of thousands of distinct CDR3 sequences. Triplicate sorting captured 300,000 cells each from every CD8+ T cell subset. Naive CD8+ T cells showed a CD45RO-CCR7+CD27+CD95- phenotype. Germline V gene data show CDR1 as LNHNV and CDR2 as YYDKDF (reference sequence). This CDR3 spans 18 amino acids. On this clonotype itself: Its antigen is as yet unknown.

The receptor was isolated from a human donor in good health. Some clones in this sample may be carry-over from other donors' samples. The sample comprised naive CXCR3+ CD8+ T cells from blood. Subset: CD45RO-CCR7+CD27+CD95- naive CD8+ T cells expressing CXCR3 (TNR3+). The chain employs TRBV15 and TRBJ1-5; no DNA is available, so the TRBD1 call from TCRdb remains unchecked. CDR3 in amino acids: CATSRDLDRDDGNQPQHF.